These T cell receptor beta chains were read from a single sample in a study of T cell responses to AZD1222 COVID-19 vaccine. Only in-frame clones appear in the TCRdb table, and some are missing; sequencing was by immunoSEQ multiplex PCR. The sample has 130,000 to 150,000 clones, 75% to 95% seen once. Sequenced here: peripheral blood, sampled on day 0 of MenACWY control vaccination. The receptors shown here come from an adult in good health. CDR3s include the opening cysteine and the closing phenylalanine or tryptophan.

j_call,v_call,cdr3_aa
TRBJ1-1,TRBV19,CASRIRDRAAGTEAFF
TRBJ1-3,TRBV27,CASSLSRSPGNTIYF
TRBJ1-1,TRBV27,CASSLSPAGNTEAFF
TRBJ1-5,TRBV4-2,CASSQGAKRQPQHF
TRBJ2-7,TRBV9,CASSVSPPYEQYF
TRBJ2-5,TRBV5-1,CASRSRTGGEETQYF
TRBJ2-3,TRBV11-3,CASSPQGLRTDTQYF
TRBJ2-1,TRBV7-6,CASSLAGGAISYNEQFF
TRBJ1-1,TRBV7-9,CASSLMGTENTEAFF
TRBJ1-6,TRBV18,CASSQNRGTGNSPLHF